These 18 T cell receptor beta chains originate from one sample sequenced in a study of response to subunit inactivated influenza vaccine. In TCRdb, the RT-PCR reads were re-called with MiXCR into one record per CDR3 protein. Found here are 290,000 or so distinct CDR3 sequences, roughly 22% of them singletons; the top ten hold 10% to 13%. The sequences come from PBMCs from blood, collected about 20 months after vaccination. All receptors come from a man between 50 and 69 years old who received an inactivated influenza vaccine.

This clonotype was picked up a small number of times. The rearrangement links TRBV4-2 to TRBJ2-3; D is possibly TRBD2 (6 bases). The CDR3 extends over 16 amino acids. Germline V gives CDR1 LGHNA, CDR2 YNFKEQ. Trimming removed 4 bases at V and 0 bases at J, with 14 bases between. In DNA, the CDR3 is TGTGCCAGCAGCCTTGACCGGGGGACTAGCACAGATACGCAGTATTTT. Its protein product is CASSLDRGTSTDTQYF.

The chain employs TRBV6-5 and TRBJ1-2; maybe TRBD1 (5 bases). The CDR3 contains 15 residues. Germline-derived CDR1 and CDR2 are MNHEY and SVGAGI. Deletions cut 0 bases from V and 6 bases from J, with 14 bases between. The CDR3 spells CASSYSIRGVDGYTF. For the CDR3, the DNA is TGTGCCAGCAGTTACTCGATACGGGGGGTAGATGGCTACACCTTC.

J is TRBJ2-7 and V is TRBV6-1, with 8 bases that match TRBD1. This CDR3 region has 14 residues. CDR1 and CDR2 from the germline V gene are MNHNS and SASEGT. The trim removed 8 bases at V and 3 bases at J, leaving 9 bases unmatched. The CDR3 DNA reads TGTGCCAGCTCAGAACAGGGGGTGGGCTACGAGCAGTACTTC. Translated: CASSEQGVGYEQYF.

The chain is built from TRBV5-1 and TRBJ2-7, with unresolved D. Germline CDR1 reads SGHRS; CDR2 reads YFSETQ. This CDR3 contains 16 residues. Trimming took 1 base from V and 1 from J, leaving 15 bases between them. The CDR3 nucleotides are TGCGCCAGCAGCTTGTCTTCCCAATCTGTTTCCTACGAGCAGTACTTC. It encodes CASSLSSQSVSYEQYF.

The chain recombines TRBV24-1 with TRBJ2-3; 7 bases are a match to TRBD1. J lost 2 bases, V lost 3 bases, and 10 bases had no gene match. CDR3 length equals 17 residues. The germline gives CDR1 KGHDR, CDR2 SFDVKD. CDR3 sequence (DNA): TGTGCCACCAGTGATCCACAGGGGCCAAAATCCACAGATACGCAGTATTTT. This gives the protein CATSDPQGPKSTDTQYF.

The table lists this clonotype with many counts. The J gene is TRBJ1-1, the V gene TRBV12-3 or TRBV12-4; D not certain. Trimming removed 5 bases from V and 3 bases from J, with 10 bases in between. The CDR3 is made up of 13 amino acids. CDR3 DNA: TGTGCCAGCAGTCTCAAAATGTACACTGAAGCTTTCTTT. Encoded protein: CASSLKMYTEAFF.

This clonotype was seen ten or more times. This chain joins TRBV28 and TRBJ2-2, with 9 bases identical to TRBD1. With 4 bases clipped from V and 3 bases from J, the junction kept 6 bases outside the gene matches. CDR1 and CDR2 (germline): MDHEN, SYDVKM. The CDR3 sequence is 16 residues long. CDR3 coding DNA: TGTGCCAGCAGTTCTTTGTGGACAGGGGACACCGGGGAGCTGTTTTTT. As protein: CASSSLWTGDTGELFF.

There are many counts of this clonotype. The chain uses TRBV12-3 or TRBV12-4 and TRBJ1-5; TRBD1 might be the D (5 bases). The CDR3 runs to 14 residues. Deletions cut 5 bases from V and 8 bases from J, with 16 bases between. This chain's CDR3 is CASSLRQGGEPQHF. The CDR3 region has the DNA TGTGCCAGCAGTCTTCGCCAGGGAGGCGAGCCCCAGCATTTT.

This clonotype was found a few times. The CDR3: CASSLGQETSPLHF. CDR3 sequence (DNA): TGCGCCAGCAGCTTGGGCCAGGAGACCTCACCCCTCCACTTT. The rearrangement joins TRBV5-1 to TRBJ1-6; D gene uncertain. V was shortened by 0 bases and J by 10 bases, with 11 bases between the two germline ends. The germline gives CDR1 SGHRS, CDR2 YFSETQ. This CDR3 spans 14 amino acids.

This chain uses TRBV3-1 with TRBJ2-3, with 7 bases matching TRBD1. Unmatched junction bases numbered 12, after V lost 6 bases and J lost 6 bases. CDR1 is LGHDT, CDR2 YNNKEL, per germline (reference sequence). The CDR3 spans 15 residues. CDR3 DNA sequence: TGTGCCAGCAGTCCCGGGACAGCACCTGGGGATACGCAGTATTTT. The encoded protein is CASSPGTAPGDTQYF.

The chain employs TRBV7-2 and TRBJ1-6; the match to TRBD1 covers 8 bases. The CDR3 has 16 residues. CDR1 and CDR2 (germline): SGHTA, FQGNSA. V shed 4 bases, J shed 8 bases, and the junction held 10 bases outside the gene matches. The DNA for the CDR3 is TGTGCCAGCAGCTCGCCCGGACAGGGCGGTGATTCACCCCTCCACTTT. It is translated as CASSSPGQGGDSPLHF. Supplemented by reference TRBV7-2 and TRBJ1-6, the full variable domain reads GAGVSQSPSNKVTEKGKDVELRCDPISGHTALYWYRQSLGQGLEFLIYFQGNSAPDKSGLPSDRFSAERTGGSVSTLTIQRTQQEDSAVYLCASSSPGQGGDSPLHFGNGTRLTVT.

In DNA form, the CDR3 reads TGTGCCATCAGTGAGGGCGGACAGCCCCAGCATTTT. Translated, it gives CAISEGGQPQHF. This chain connects TRBV10-3 to TRBJ1-5; D gene uncertain. CDR3 length: 12 residues. Per the germline V gene, CDR1 is ENHRY and CDR2 is SYGVKD. V lost 2 bases and J lost 7, with 6 bases in between.

There are a few counts of this clonotype. The genes are TRBV6-1 and TRBJ1-5, with a possible D match to TRBD1 (5 bases). Trimming pared 7 bases from V and 1 base from J, leaving 11 bases between. The CDR3 sequence is 14 residues long. The germline gives CDR1 MNHNS, CDR2 SASEGT. This CDR3 is CASTQGPSNQPQHF. CDR3 DNA sequence: TGTGCCAGCACCCAGGGACCGAGCAATCAGCCCCAGCATTTT.

The CDR3 DNA reads as TGTGCCAGCAGCGAATTCGACTACTATCAAGAGACCCAGTACTTC. It specifies CASSEFDYYQETQYF. This rearrangement joins TRBV28 to TRBJ2-5, with D perhaps TRBD2 (5 bases). V lost 6 bases and J 2 bases, leaving 16 bases between the germline ends. The CDR3 spans 15 residues. The germline V gene has CDR1 MDHEN and CDR2 SYDVKM.

Notes on this clonotype: Given the absence of the conserved phenylalanine or tryptophan at the CDR3 end, a read error is likely. The gene calls are TRBV3-1 and TRBJ1-5, with 8 bases aligning to TRBD1. The CDR3 runs 14 residues. With V trimmed by 5 bases and J by 6 bases, 6 bases remained unmatched. Germline CDR1 reads LGHDT; CDR2 reads YNNKEL (reference sequence). For the CDR3, the DNA is TGTGCCAGCAGCATCAGGGGGCGCGGTCAGCCCCAGCATTTG. Residues: CASSIRGRGQPQHL.

The chain has TRBV28 and TRBJ2-7; D possibly corresponds to TRBD1 (6 bases). V lost 2 bases and J 5 bases, leaving 13 bases between the germline ends. The CDR3 is made up of 14 amino acids. Germline V lookup: CDR1 MDHEN, CDR2 SYDVKM. The CDR3 region is CASSLLSGAHEQYF. Here the CDR3 DNA reads TGTGCCAGCAGTTTACTTTCAGGGGCCCACGAGCAGTACTTC.

The chain combines TRBV4-2 with TRBJ2-3, with D perhaps matching TRBD1 or TRBD2 (5 bases each). The V and J ends lost 0 bases and 2 bases respectively, with 12 bases between them. Germline V lookup: CDR1 LGHNA, CDR2 YNFKEQ. This CDR3 contains 16 residues. The CDR3 spells CASSQDPWGSTDTQYF. In DNA form, the CDR3 reads TGTGCCAGCAGCCAAGATCCCTGGGGGTCCACAGATACGCAGTATTTT.

This clonotype was observed at least ten times. The chain couples TRBV20-1 to TRBJ1-1, with no clear D. This CDR3 region has 13 residues. CDR1 DFQATT and CDR2 SNEGSKA come from the germline V gene (reference sequence). Trimming removed 4 bases at V and 11 bases at J, with 20 bases between. The CDR3 loop reads CSAKKGEDVIAFF. The CDR3 coding sequence is TGCAGTGCTAAAAAGGGTGAGGACGTGATCGCTTTCTTT.